This TCR beta chain was documented in a study of cytomegalovirus exposure and HLA in healthy donors. Study-wide findings and caveats: Researchers counted about 150 TCR beta chains as cytomegalovirus-associated. The authors excluded some V segments, including TRBV6-2 and TRBV6-3, as indistinguishable.

Germline loops: CDR1 MGHRA, CDR2 YSYEKL. Germline trimming cut 3 bases from V and 2 bases from J; bases unmatched to any gene: 12. The CDR3 covers 19 residues. As for this clone: No antigen is known for it.

The PCR had 60 Vbeta and 13 Jbeta primers. Clones were read by immunoSEQ multiplex PCR, and TCRdb kept only the in-frame ones, dropping some. The table shows around 170,000 clones, with roughly 82% occurring only once. This TCR derives from a man between 35 and 55 years old in good health and CMV-seronegative. The gene calls are TRBV4-1 and TRBJ2-6; 8 bases map to TRBD1. Source material: PBMCs. The CDR3 is CASSQAQGVSRAGANVLTF. The CDR3, as DNA: TGCGCCAGCAGCCAGGCACAGGGGGTTTCACGGGCTGGGGCCAACGTCCTGACTTTC.